This T cell receptor (beta chain) was captured by sequencing in a study of B cell selection in AIRE deficiency. The study, taken as a whole, reports: Of over 3,000 shared Treg TCRbeta sequences, about 32% were healthy-donor-only and around 8.6% patient-only. Approximately 32% of healthy-donor shared Treg TCRbeta sequences appeared in patient Tconv cells.

CDR1 MDHEN and CDR2 SYDVKM come from the germline V gene. The CDR3 length is 16 residues. V lost 2 bases and J lost 4, with 12 bases in between. With respect to this clone: Its antigen is unidentified.

The sorted conventional CD4 T cells were gated as CD4+CD127+. The table came from immunoSEQ multiplex PCR; TCRdb's copy has only in-frame clones and leaves some out. The sample shows under 30,000 clones, 95% of them seen only once. The receptor was derived from a human donor in good health. Source material: CD4+CD127+ conventional T cells sorted from PBMCs. This chain links TRBV28 with TRBJ2-6; D is perhaps TRBD2 (6 bases). Written as DNA, the CDR3 is TGTGCCAGCAGTTTAGGGAGGCTTTTGGGGGCCAACGTCCTGACTTTC. It specifies CASSLGRLLGANVLTF.